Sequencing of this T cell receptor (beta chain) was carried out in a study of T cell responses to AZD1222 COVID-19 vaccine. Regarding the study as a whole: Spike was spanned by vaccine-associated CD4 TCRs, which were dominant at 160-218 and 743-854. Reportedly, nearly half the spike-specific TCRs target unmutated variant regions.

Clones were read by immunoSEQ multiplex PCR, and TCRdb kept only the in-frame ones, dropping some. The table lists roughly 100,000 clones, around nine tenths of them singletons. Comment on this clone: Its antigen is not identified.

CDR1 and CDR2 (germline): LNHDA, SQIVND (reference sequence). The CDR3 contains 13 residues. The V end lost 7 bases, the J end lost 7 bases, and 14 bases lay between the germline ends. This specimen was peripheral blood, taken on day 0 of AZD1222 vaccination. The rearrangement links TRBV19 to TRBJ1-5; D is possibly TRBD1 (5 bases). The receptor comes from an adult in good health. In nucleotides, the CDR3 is TGTGCCAGTAACCCCACATGGGGGCAGCCCCAGCATTTT. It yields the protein CASNPTWGQPQHF.